A selection of T cell receptor beta chains follows, all from one sample in a study of cytomegalovirus exposure and HLA in healthy donors. Produced via immunoSEQ multiplex PCR; TCRdb's table is partial and in-frame only. The top ten clones hold roughly 1.6% of a sample with about 190,000 clones, 79% of them seen once. The sequenced material came from PBMCs. The source is a woman aged 18-29 years in good health and CMV-seronegative. Each CDR3 is given with its conserved first and last residue. The order of the fields is D gene, J gene, clone size, V gene, CDR3 protein, CDR3 DNA. A D gene is named only where the DNA matches it firmly. Only some rows state a clone size, as once, few, many or a class for expanded clones.

>NA|TRBJ2-7|NA|TRBV15
CATSSTGSYEQYF
TGTGCCACCAGCAGTACAGGGAGCTACGAGCAGTACTTC
>NA|TRBJ1-2|NA|TRBV29-1
CSVDGGGGGGYTF
TGCAGCGTTGATGGTGGGGGCGGAGGTGGCTACACCTTC
>TRBD1|TRBJ1-6|NA|TRBV9
CASSARQGLSPLHF
TGTGCCAGCAGCGCGAGACAGGGGTTATCACCCCTCCACTTT
>NA|TRBJ1-1|few|TRBV5-8
CASSLGQATTEAFF
TGTGCCAGCAGCTTGGGACAGGCGACCACTGAAGCTTTCTTT
>NA|TRBJ1-3|once|TRBV5-4
CASSSVRDWENSGNTIYF
TGTGCCAGCAGCTCAGTGAGGGACTGGGAAAACTCTGGAAACACCATATATTTT
>NA|TRBJ1-1|NA|TRBV19
CASSNDRMNTEAFF
TGTGCCAGTAGTAACGACAGGATGAACACTGAAGCTTTCTTT
>TRBD2|TRBJ2-1|NA|TRBV30
CAWSSGRAETDNEQFF
TGTGCCTGGAGTAGCGGGAGGGCCGAAACAGACAATGAGCAGTTCTTC
>NA|TRBJ2-5|NA|TRBV13
CASSLSRQVQETQYF
TGTGCCAGCAGCTTATCCCGACAGGTCCAAGAGACCCAGTACTTC
>NA|TRBJ1-4|NA|TRBV5-6
CASSLTGPDEKLFF
TGTGCCAGCAGCTTGACAGGGCCTGACGAAAAACTGTTTTTT
>NA|TRBJ2-5|NA|TRBV27
CASSFTGETQYF
TGTGCCAGCAGTTTTACGGGGGAGACCCAGTACTTC
>NA|TRBJ2-2|NA|TRBV4-1
CASSQRVGEYTGELFF
TGCGCCAGCAGCCAACGGGTCGGAGAATACACCGGGGAGCTGTTTTTT
>NA|TRBJ2-1|NA|TRBV7-3
CSSSLGGQLAYNEQFF
TGTTCCAGCAGCTTAGGGGGACAACTAGCCTACAATGAGCAGTTCTTC
>NA|TRBJ1-5|once|TRBV5-6
CASSLTGSLFSNQPQHF
TGCGCCAGCAGCTTGACGGGTTCTCTTTTTAGCAATCAGCCCCAGCATTTT
>NA|TRBJ2-7|NA|TRBV5-6
CASSLSWLAGSNEQYF
TGTGCCAGCAGCTTGTCGTGGTTGGCAGGGTCGAACGAGCAGTACTTC
>TRBD2|TRBJ2-3|NA|TRBV6-5
CASRTSGHTDTQYF
TGTGCCAGCAGAACTAGCGGTCACACAGATACGCAGTATTTT
>NA|TRBJ1-4|once|TRBV25-1
CASSEWGTGGEKLFF
TGTGCCAGCAGTGAATGGGGGACTGGGGGTGAAAAACTGTTTTTT